These 22 T cell receptor beta chains were sequenced from one sample in a study of blood T cell repertoires in COVID-19. Repertoires were generated with immunoSEQ multiplex PCR, while TCRdb's copy carries only in-frame clones and drops some. The sample consists of 170,000 or so clones, roughly 90% of them appearing once. Sample: peripheral blood. The receptors come from a man aged 50 or older with acute or convalescent COVID-19.

The genes are TRBV30 and TRBJ1-1, with D perhaps TRBD1 (5 bases). The ends were cut back, 2 bases at V and 7 bases at J, with 11 bases in the middle. This CDR3 is built from 12 residues. Per the germline V gene, CDR1 is GTSNPN and CDR2 is SVGIG (reference sequence). CDR3 coding DNA: TGTGCCTGGAGTAGGGGTTCTGGTGAAGCTTTCTTT. This codes for CAWSRGSGEAFF.

The chain is built from TRBV10-1 and TRBJ2-3, with unresolved D. Trimming removed 10 bases from V and 0 bases from J, with 17 bases in between. This CDR3 is 15 amino acids long. Germline CDR1 is WNHNN and CDR2 is SYGVQD (reference sequence). CDR3 in DNA: TGCGCCACCCGTCCAGCGTTCTCTAGCACAGATACGCAGTATTTT. Protein: CATRPAFSSTDTQYF.

This chain links TRBV19 with TRBJ2-1; D may be TRBD1 (5 bases). The CDR3 contains 16 residues. V was cut by 3 bases and J by 4 bases, with 16 bases left in between. Germline values: CDR1 LNHDA, CDR2 SQIVND (reference sequence). The CDR3 loop is CASSMNPTGGYNEQFF. CDR3 nucleotides: TGTGCCAGTAGTATGAATCCCACAGGCGGATACAATGAGCAGTTCTTC. Variable domain in full (rest from reference TRBV19 and TRBJ2-1): DGGITQSPKYLFRKEGQNVTLSCEQNLNHDAMYWYRQDPGQGLRLIYYSQIVNDFQKGDIAEGYSVSREKKESFPLTVTSAQKNPTAFYLCASSMNPTGGYNEQFFGPGTRLTVL.

DNA of the CDR3: TGTGCCAGCAGCTTAGTACTCCGGACGGGACTAGAGAGCACAGATACGCAGTATTTT. Protein product: CASSLVLRTGLESTDTQYF. V gene TRBV7-9 combines with J gene TRBJ2-3, with 8 bases that match TRBD2. J was trimmed by 0 bases and V by 1 base; bases with no gene match: 12. This CDR3 is 19 amino acids long. The germline V gene has CDR1 SEHNR and CDR2 FQNEAQ (reference sequence). The complete variable domain, with remaining parts taken from reference TRBV7-9 and TRBJ2-3, reads DTGVSQNPRHKITKRGQNVTFRCDPISEHNRLYWYRQTLGQGPEFLTYFQNEAQLEKSRLLSDRFSAERPKGSFSTLEIQRTEQGDSAMYLCASSLVLRTGLESTDTQYFGPGTRLTVL.

The genes are TRBV2 and TRBJ1-1, with D possibly matching TRBD1 (5 bases). The length of the CDR3 is 14 residues. Germline V lookup: CDR1 SNHLY, CDR2 FYNNEI. Trimming took 6 bases from V and 0 from J, leaving 11 bases between them. Written as DNA, the CDR3 is TGTGCCAGCAGCCCGACAGATCTGAACACTGAAGCTTTCTTT. This codes for CASSPTDLNTEAFF. The whole variable domain, filled in from reference TRBV2 and TRBJ1-1, reads EPEVTQTPSHQVTQMGQEVILRCVPISNHLYFYWYRQILGQKVEFLVSFYNNEISEKSEIFDDQFSVERPDGSNFTLKIRSTKLEDSAMYFCASSPTDLNTEAFFGQGTRLTVV.

The chain recombines TRBV28 with TRBJ2-3, with 9 bases that match TRBD2. Unmatched junction bases numbered 5, after V lost 2 bases and J lost 2 bases. The CDR3 has 16 residues. Germline values: CDR1 MDHEN, CDR2 SYDVKM. CDR3 nucleotides: TGTGCCAGCAGTTTAAATCCGGGACTAGCCACAGATACGCAGTATTTT. This translates into CASSLNPGLATDTQYF.

This clone was counted a single time. This chain uses TRBV29-1 with TRBJ2-5, with TRBD2 identical over 8 bases. Germline V gene lookup returns CDR1 SQVTM and CDR2 ANQGSEA. V gave up 1 base and J gave up 5 bases; unmatched junction bases: 12. The CDR3 spans 16 residues. As DNA, the CDR3 is TGCAGCGTTGAAGCGGGTAGCGCGGGAGGTTTTGAGACCCAGTACTTC. Its protein is CSVEAGSAGGFETQYF.

V gene TRBV28 combines with J gene TRBJ2-7; TRBD2 agrees at 11 bases. V was pared by 1 base and J by 2 bases, with 1 base of the junction left unmatched. Germline CDR1 is MDHEN and CDR2 is SYDVKM. The CDR3 totals 15 residues. DNA of the CDR3: TGTGCCAGCAGTTTATTAGCGGGAGGGCCCTACGAGCAGTACTTC. It specifies CASSLLAGGPYEQYF. Full variable domain (rest looked up from reference TRBV28 and TRBJ2-7): DVKVTQSSRYLVKRTGEKVFLECVQDMDHENMFWYRQDPGLGLRLIYFSYDVKMKEKGDIPEGYSVSREKKERFSLILESASTNQTSMYLCASSLLAGGPYEQYFGPGTRLTVT.

The CDR3 is CASSEYVAGGKEQYF. The CDR3 DNA sequence: TGCGCCAGCAGTGAGTATGTAGCGGGAGGAAAAGAGCAGTACTTC. The chain is built from TRBV10-1 and TRBJ2-7; 10 bases align to TRBD2. With V trimmed by 1 base and J by 7 bases, 7 bases remained unmatched. This CDR3 has 15 residues. Germline V gene lookup returns CDR1 WNHNN and CDR2 SYGVQD (reference sequence).

The rearrangement links TRBV7-8 to TRBJ2-2, with D unresolved. The germline V gene encodes CDR1 SGHVS and CDR2 FQNEAQ. Trimming removed 1 base at V and 0 bases at J, with 9 bases between. The CDR3 has 16 amino acids. CDR3 residues: CASSLVYISNTGELFF. The CDR3 DNA reads as TGTGCCAGCAGCTTAGTTTACATATCGAACACCGGGGAGCTGTTTTTT.

This chain uses TRBV7-2 with TRBJ2-2; TRBD2 might be the D (6 bases). The CDR3 runs 15 residues. With 7 bases removed from V and 0 bases from J, the gap between germline ends came to 12 bases. Germline CDR1 SGHTA, CDR2 FQGNSA. The CDR3 is CASTLGGSNTGELFF. Here the CDR3 DNA reads TGTGCCAGCACCCTTGGGGGGTCGAACACCGGGGAGCTGTTTTTT.

The chain has TRBV28 and TRBJ2-1; 7 nucleotides align to TRBD2. From germline, CDR1 is MDHEN and CDR2 SYDVKM. The trim removed 6 bases at V and 4 bases at J, leaving 6 bases unmatched. This CDR3 is built from 14 residues. Here the CDR3 DNA reads TGTGCCAGCAGACCGGGAGGAGAGTACAATGAGCAGTTCTTC. Translating gives CASRPGGEYNEQFF.

The rearrangement joins TRBV25-1 to TRBJ1-2; TRBD1 might be the D (5 bases). The CDR3 length is 14 residues. Trimming pared 10 bases from V and 4 bases from J, leaving 19 bases between. CDR1 and CDR2 from the germline V gene are MGHDK and SYGVNS. The CDR3 region is CATLDRGVTYGYTF. In DNA, the CDR3 is TGTGCCACCCTCGACCGGGGGGTAACCTATGGCTACACCTTC.

In regard to this clone: The junction differs from germline at one of its ends, possibly a read error. The genes are TRBV7-7 and TRBJ2-1; weak D call: TRBD2 (6 bases). CDR3 size: 18 residues. Per germline, CDR1 SSHAT and CDR2 FNYEAQ (reference sequence). Here the CDR3 reads CASSLAPLESAGINEQFF. As DNA, the CDR3 is TGTGCTAGCAGCTTAGCTCCCCTCGAAAGCGCGGGGATCAATGAGCAGTTCTTC.

The chain is built from TRBV9 and TRBJ2-7; 9 nucleotides match TRBD1. CDR3 length: 16 amino acids. Unmatched junction bases numbered 10, after V lost 0 bases and J lost 6 bases. CDR1 SGDLS and CDR2 YYNGEE come from the germline V gene. The CDR3 DNA is TGTGCCAGCAGCGTAGGAGTTTTGGGACAGGGCTCCGAGCAGTACTTC. Translated: CASSVGVLGQGSEQYF.

The chain joins TRBV19 to TRBJ2-7; the D gene is possibly TRBD1 (6 bases). CDR3 size: 14 residues. Trimming took 6 bases from V and 3 from J, leaving 15 bases between them. Germline V CDR1 and CDR2: LNHDA, SQIVND (reference sequence). The DNA of the CDR3 is TGTGCCAGTAGCCCAGGGACAACTTACTACGAGCAGTACTTC. It is translated as CASSPGTTYYEQYF.

The CDR3, as DNA: TGCGCCAGCAGCCAAGATCCTGGGGGACATGGTGGCTACACCTTC. Its translation: CASSQDPGGHGGYTF. The chain uses TRBV4-3 and TRBJ1-2; TRBD1 might be the D (6 bases). V was clipped by 0 bases and J by 7 bases, with 15 bases between them. Per germline, CDR1 LGHNA and CDR2 YSLEER. The CDR3 runs 15 residues.

V is TRBV7-8 and J is TRBJ2-2; 8 positions match TRBD1. V lost 10 bases and J lost 3; bases outside the gene matches: 7. The CDR3 length is 14 residues. Germline-derived CDR1 and CDR2 are SGHVS and FQNEAQ. CDR3 sequence: CATTGGVDTGELFF. CDR3 in DNA: TGTGCCACCACAGGGGGAGTGGACACCGGGGAGCTGTTTTTT.

The chain recombines TRBV25-1 with TRBJ1-2, with 7 bases lining up with TRBD1. This CDR3 comprises 14 residues. V dropped 2 bases and J dropped 4; count of bases not matched to a gene: 4. Looked up from germline, CDR1 is MGHDK and CDR2 is SYGVNS. The CDR3 DNA is TGTGCCAGCAGTGAAGACGGACAGGTCTATGGCTACACCTTC. Translated, it gives CASSEDGQVYGYTF.

This sequence joins TRBV27 and TRBJ1-6; D gene unclear. Between the trimmed V and J ends, which lost 8 bases and 13 bases, there was a span of 27 bases. The germline gives CDR1 MNHEY, CDR2 SMNVEV (reference sequence). The CDR3 contains 16 residues. CDR3 bases: TGTGCCAGCTCTGGGCGTGCCCAGTTAAGAATATCGCCCCTCCACTTT. It yields the protein CASSGRAQLRISPLHF.

The J gene is TRBJ1-2, the V gene TRBV28, with D unclear. The V and J ends lost 7 bases and 5 bases respectively, with 20 bases between them. This CDR3 region has 15 residues. Germline loops: CDR1 MDHEN, CDR2 SYDVKM. In nucleotides, the CDR3 is TGTGCCAGCACCGATACATTGGGAGAAACGTATGGCTACACCTTC. It is translated as CASTDTLGETYGYTF.

The V gene is TRBV9, the J gene TRBJ2-1, with 7 bases lining up with TRBD2. The CDR3 spans 14 residues. Germline CDR1 is SGDLS and CDR2 is YYNGEE. Trimming removed 0 bases from V and 6 bases from J; junction bases left unmatched: 3. CDR3 DNA: TGTGCCAGCAGCGTAGCTGGGAGGGCCAATGAGCAGTTCTTC. Residues: CASSVAGRANEQFF.